This entry lists 15 T cell receptor beta chains sequenced from one sample in a study of T cell changes during pregnancy in multiple sclerosis (dated by TCRdb to about 2019). The receptor library was made with the immunoSEQ multiplex PCR assay. TCRdb mirrors the immuneACCESS table, restricted to in-frame sequences. Some clones are absent from its copies; in checked studies, under half trace to an unresolved V gene, and the reason for the others is unknown. The sample table records approximately 58,000 clones; roughly 92% of these occur just once. Approximately 1.4% of the sample is taken by the ten largest. The sequenced sample was peripheral blood, obtained in the second trimester of pregnancy. Receptor source: a female donor with multiple sclerosis, enrolled in a pregnancy study.

This clone was counted a few times. This chain uses TRBV2 with TRBJ1-2, with D unresolved. Per germline, CDR1 SNHLY and CDR2 FYNNEI. CDR3 size: 12 residues. Trimming cost V 4 bases and J 8 bases, with 11 bases left between them. The chain's CDR3 is CASSVGRQGYTF. The DNA for the CDR3 is TGTGCCAGCAGTGTGGGCAGGCAAGGCTACACCTTC.

The rearrangement links TRBV7-3 to TRBJ2-7, with D possibly TRBD1 on 6 matching bases. From germline, CDR1 is SGHTA and CDR2 FQGTGA. CDR3 length: 15 amino acids. Trimming stripped 5 bases from V and 2 bases from J, with 16 bases between. CDR3 loop: CASSQGPLGPYEQYF. The CDR3 coding sequence is TGTGCCAGCAGCCAGGGGCCATTAGGCCCCTACGAGCAGTACTTC.

The sample holds one count of this clone. The chain employs TRBV7-8 and TRBJ2-7; 8 bases agree with TRBD2. Germline V gene lookup returns CDR1 SGHVS and CDR2 FQNEAQ. The CDR3 runs to 17 residues. V lost 5 bases to trimming and J lost 0 bases; unmatched junction nucleotides: 12. CDR3 residues: CASSNRLANRTSYEQYF. CDR3 in DNA: TGTGCCAGCAGCAACCGACTAGCGAACCGGACCTCCTACGAGCAGTACTTC.

This chain uses TRBV11-2 with TRBJ1-4; 7 positions match TRBD1. V gave up 5 bases and J gave up 7 bases; unmatched junction bases: 4. This CDR3 is built from 13 residues. In germline, CDR1 is SGHAT, CDR2 FQNNGV. The DNA of the CDR3 is TGTGCCAGCAGCCCTGGACAGGCTGAAAAACTGTTTTTT. Translated: CASSPGQAEKLFF.

The CDR3 is CASSDGRFTETQYF. The CDR3 DNA sequence: TGTGCCAGCAGTGATGGCAGGTTTACGGAGACCCAGTACTTC. The chain joins TRBV6-1 to TRBJ2-5; no clear D gene. The CDR3 is 14 amino acids. Trimming stripped 3 bases from V and 5 bases from J, with 13 bases between. Germline values: CDR1 MNHNS, CDR2 SASEGT.

The V gene is TRBV27, the J gene TRBJ1-5; a weak D match, TRBD1 (5 bases). The V end lost 5 bases, the J end lost 2 bases, and 10 bases lay between the germline ends. This CDR3 has 14 residues. Germline CDR1 reads MNHEY; CDR2 reads SMNVEV (reference sequence). CDR3 sequence reads: CASSPQGRNQPQHF. For the CDR3, the DNA is TGTGCCAGCAGTCCTCAGGGTCGCAATCAGCCCCAGCATTTT.

This clone was counted a few times. J is TRBJ1-1 and V is TRBV7-9, with unresolved D. V lost 1 base and J 5 bases, leaving 8 bases between the germline ends. CDR3 length: 13 residues. The germline gives CDR1 SEHNR, CDR2 FQNEAQ (reference sequence). CDR3 nucleotides: TGTGCCAGCAGCTTAGATCGGGGTACTGAAGCTTTCTTT. Amino acid sequence: CASSLDRGTEAFF.

V is TRBV19 and J is TRBJ1-5; 9 positions agree with TRBD1. The CDR3 has 14 residues. V was clipped by 7 bases and J by 6 bases; unmatched bases: 7. Germline V gene lookup returns CDR1 LNHDA and CDR2 SQIVND (reference sequence). CDR3 loop: CASTHRGPGQPQHF. The CDR3 DNA sequence: TGTGCCAGTACCCACAGGGGGCCGGGTCAGCCCCAGCATTTT.

This chain uses TRBV10-3 with TRBJ1-5; no definite D call. V lost 0 bases and J lost 5, with 5 bases in between. The CDR3 consists of 13 residues. Looked up from germline, CDR1 is ENHRY and CDR2 is SYGVKD. CDR3 in DNA: TGTGCCATCAGTGAGTCTACGGATCAGCCCCAGCATTTT. Residues: CAISESTDQPQHF.

This sequence joins TRBV7-2 and TRBJ2-7; a possible D gene is TRBD1 (6 bases). CDR3 length: 16 residues. Germline CDR1 and CDR2: SGHTA and FQGNSA. V lost 0 bases to trimming and J lost 5 bases, with 17 bases between them. The chain's CDR3 is CASSLAARRRGNEQYF. The CDR3 DNA reads as TGTGCCAGCAGCTTAGCGGCAAGGCGCAGGGGTAACGAGCAGTACTTC.

The chain recombines TRBV7-2 with TRBJ2-7; D is possibly TRBD2 (5 bases). Germline CDR1 is SGHTA and CDR2 is FQGNSA. The CDR3 totals 13 residues. The V gene lost 2 bases and the J gene lost 2 bases, with 7 bases spanning the gap. The chain's CDR3 is CASSLTGTYEQYF. CDR3 nucleotide sequence: TGTGCCAGCAGCTTAACCGGGACCTACGAGCAGTACTTC.

This chain joins TRBV10-3 and TRBJ2-7; possible D gene TRBD2, 6 bases. Germline values: CDR1 ENHRY, CDR2 SYGVKD. Trimming shortened V by 7 bases and J by 3 bases, and 13 bases separated the two germline ends. The length of the CDR3 is 13 residues. The CDR3 nucleotides are TGTGCCATCAATGGGGGGAAAAGCTACGAGCAGTACTTC. It specifies CAINGGKSYEQYF.

The V call is TRBV11-2, the J call TRBJ2-1; D unresolved. The CDR3 has 15 amino acids. Germline V gives CDR1 SGHAT, CDR2 FQNNGV. The germline V and J ends were trimmed by 5 bases and 4 bases, with 15 bases remaining between them. The CDR3 loop is CASSLLPPRYNEQFF. The DNA of the CDR3 is TGTGCCAGCAGCCTACTACCCCCGCGGTACAATGAGCAGTTCTTC.

The chain employs TRBV13 and TRBJ2-5, with 7 nucleotides matching TRBD1. Germline V gene sequence: CDR1 PRHDT, CDR2 FYEKMQ (reference sequence). This CDR3 is built from 15 residues. J lost 2 bases, V lost 6 bases, and 9 bases had no gene match. CDR3 sequence (DNA): TGTGCCAGCAGGTCCGAAGGACAGGATCAAGAGACCCAGTACTTC. It translates to CASRSEGQDQETQYF.

This clone appeared a single time. The chain employs TRBV7-2 and TRBJ2-7; 9 nucleotides line up with TRBD1. Germline V gene sequence: CDR1 SGHTA, CDR2 FQGNSA. This CDR3 spans 13 amino acids. J lost 4 bases, V lost 7 bases, and 5 bases had no gene match. Here the CDR3 DNA reads TGTGCCAGCAAGCGGGACAGGGCGTACGAGCAGTACTTC. Translated, it gives CASKRDRAYEQYF.